This T cell receptor (beta chain) stems from a study of yellow fever vaccine responses in identical twins. Study results and limitations: As reported, the vaccine T cell response of twins seemed partly convergent and partly personalized.

TCRdb re-called the RT-PCR reads with MiXCR, one entry per CDR3 protein. The repertoire has about 10,000 distinct CDR3 sequences, roughly 85% of them found once; the top ten carry approximately 2%. As to this clonotype: The antigen is undetermined.

This CDR3 contains 12 residues. Looked up from germline, CDR1 is ENHRY and CDR2 is SYGVKD. Trimming shortened V by 3 bases and J by 2 bases, and 4 bases separated the two germline ends. The starting material was T cells from blood (PBMCs), unsorted or a sorted subset (not recorded which), obtained before or after yellow fever vaccination (not recorded which). The origin of this receptor is a woman between 18 and 30 years old who received the yellow fever vaccine. This sequence joins TRBV10-3 and TRBJ1-2, with no clear D. CDR3 in DNA: TGTGCCATCAGTGAAGGGAACTATGGCTACACCTTC. This gives the protein CAISEGNYGYTF.